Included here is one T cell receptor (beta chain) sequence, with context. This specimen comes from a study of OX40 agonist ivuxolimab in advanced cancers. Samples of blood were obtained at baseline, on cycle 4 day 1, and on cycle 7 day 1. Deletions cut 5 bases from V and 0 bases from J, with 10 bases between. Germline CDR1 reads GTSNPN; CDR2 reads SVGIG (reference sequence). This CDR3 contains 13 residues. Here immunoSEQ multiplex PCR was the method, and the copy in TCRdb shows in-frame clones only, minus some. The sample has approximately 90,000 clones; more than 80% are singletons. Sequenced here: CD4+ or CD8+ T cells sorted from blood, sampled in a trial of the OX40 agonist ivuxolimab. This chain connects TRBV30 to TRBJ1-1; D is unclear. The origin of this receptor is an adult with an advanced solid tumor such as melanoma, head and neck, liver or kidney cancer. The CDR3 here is CAWGTGMNTEAFF. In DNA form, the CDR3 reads TGTGCCTGGGGCACCGGGATGAACACTGAAGCTTTCTTT.